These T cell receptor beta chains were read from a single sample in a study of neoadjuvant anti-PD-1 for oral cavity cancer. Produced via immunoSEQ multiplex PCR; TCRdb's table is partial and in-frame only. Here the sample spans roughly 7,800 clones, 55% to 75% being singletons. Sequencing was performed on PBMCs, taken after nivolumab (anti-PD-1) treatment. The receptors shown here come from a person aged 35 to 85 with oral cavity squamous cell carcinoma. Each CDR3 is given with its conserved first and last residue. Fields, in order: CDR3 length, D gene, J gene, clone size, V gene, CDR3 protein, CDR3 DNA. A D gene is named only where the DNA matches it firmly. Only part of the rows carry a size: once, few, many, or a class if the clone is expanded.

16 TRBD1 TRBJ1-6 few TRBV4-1 CASSQRTGQNYSPLHF TGCGCCAGCAGCCAGAGGACAGGGCAGAATTATTCACCCCTCCACTTT
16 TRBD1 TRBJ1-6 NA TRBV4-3 CASSQAPGTVGSPLHF TGCGCCAGCAGCCAAGCCCCAGGGACAGTCGGTTCACCCCTCCACTTT
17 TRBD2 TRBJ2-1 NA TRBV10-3 CAISEASGGGIYNEQFF TGTGCCATCAGCGAAGCTAGCGGGGGCGGAATTTACAATGAGCAGTTCTTC
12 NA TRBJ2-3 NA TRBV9 CASSVATDTQYF TGTGCCAGCAGCGTAGCCACAGATACGCAGTATTTT
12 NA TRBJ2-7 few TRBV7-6 CASRATGLEQYF TGTGCCAGCAGAGCTACAGGGTTAGAGCAGTACTTC
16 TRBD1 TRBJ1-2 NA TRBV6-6 CASIIGQGASDYGYTF TGTGCCAGCATTATAGGGCAGGGGGCTTCAGACTATGGCTACACCTTC
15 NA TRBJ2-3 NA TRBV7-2 CASSLLRQTTDTQYF TGTGCCAGCAGCTTACTACGCCAGACCACAGATACGCAGTATTTT
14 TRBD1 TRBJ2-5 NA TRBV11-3 CASSLDGGQGTQYF TGTGCCAGCAGCTTAGATGGGGGACAGGGGACCCAGTACTTC
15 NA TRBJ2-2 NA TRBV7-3 CASSRGAGNTGELFF TGTGCCAGCAGCCGGGGCGCGGGGAACACCGGGGAGCTGTTTTTT
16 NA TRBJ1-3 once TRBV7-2 CASSLTQAYSGNTIYF TGTGCCAGCAGCTTAACCCAGGCATACTCTGGAAACACCATATATTTT
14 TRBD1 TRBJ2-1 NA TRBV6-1 CASRWGTGPNEQFF TGTGCCAGCAGGTGGGGGACAGGTCCTAATGAGCAGTTCTTC
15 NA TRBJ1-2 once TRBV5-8 CASSDQGSPDYGYTF TGTGCCAGCAGCGACCAGGGTTCTCCTGACTATGGCTACACCTTC
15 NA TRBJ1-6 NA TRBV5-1 CASSLAGLINSPLHF TGCGCCAGCAGCTTGGCGGGACTGATTAATTCACCCCTCCACTTT
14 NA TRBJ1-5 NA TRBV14 CASSPDRRRQPQHF TGTGCCAGCAGCCCCGACAGGCGGCGTCAGCCCCAGCATTTT
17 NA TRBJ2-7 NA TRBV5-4 CASSLGGSHLATIEQYF TGTGCCAGCAGCTTGGGAGGGAGCCACCTCGCCACTATCGAGCAGTACTTC
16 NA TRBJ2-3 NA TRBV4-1 CASSQDLAGSTDTQYF TGCGCCAGCAGCCAAGACTTGGCGGGTAGCACAGATACGCAGTATTTT
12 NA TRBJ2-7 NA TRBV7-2 CASSLVFYEQYF TGTGCCAGCAGCTTAGTTTTCTACGAGCAGTACTTC
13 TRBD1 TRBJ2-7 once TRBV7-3 CASSLGQGVEQYF TGTGCCAGCAGCTTAGGACAGGGGGTCGAGCAGTACTTC
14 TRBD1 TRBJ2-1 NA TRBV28 CASSTSDRVGRKFF TGTGCCAGCAGTACCTCAGACAGGGTGGGACGGAAGTTCTTC
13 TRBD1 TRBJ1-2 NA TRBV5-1 CASSLDRGLGYTF TGCGCCAGCAGCTTGGACAGGGGTCTCGGCTACACCTTC
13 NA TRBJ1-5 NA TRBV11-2 CASSLERNQPQHF TGTGCCAGCAGCTTAGAAAGGAATCAGCCCCAGCATTTT
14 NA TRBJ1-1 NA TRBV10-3 CAISESGRGTEAFF TGTGCCATCAGTGAGTCCGGCAGGGGCACTGAAGCTTTCTTT
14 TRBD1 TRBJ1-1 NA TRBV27 CASSLYRGGTEAFF TGTGCCAGCAGTTTATACAGGGGTGGGACTGAAGCTTTCTTT
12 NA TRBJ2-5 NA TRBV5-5 CAGAWGGETQYF TGTGCGGGCGCCTGGGGAGGCGAGACCCAGTACTTC
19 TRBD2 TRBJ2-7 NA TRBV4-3 CASSQERTRGGTRNYEQYF TGCGCCAGCAGCCAAGAGCGTACGAGGGGGGGGACTAGAAACTACGAGCAGTACTTC
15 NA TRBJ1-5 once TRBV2 CASSEARGSNQPQHF TGTGCCAGCAGTGAAGCCAGGGGAAGCAATCAGCCCCAGCATTTT
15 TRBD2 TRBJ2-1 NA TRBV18 CASSQDGGAYNEQFF TGTGCCAGCTCACAAGACGGGGGGGCCTACAATGAGCAGTTCTTC
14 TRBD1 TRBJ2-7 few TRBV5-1 CASSFRQGHGEQYF TGCGCCAGCAGCTTTCGACAGGGACACGGCGAGCAGTACTTC
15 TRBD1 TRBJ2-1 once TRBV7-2 CASSSTGDPYNEQFF TGTGCCAGCAGTTCCACAGGGGACCCCTACAATGAGCAGTTCTTC
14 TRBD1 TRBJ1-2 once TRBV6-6 CASSYSMGQYGYTF TGTGCCAGCAGTTACTCGATGGGACAGTATGGCTACACCTTC
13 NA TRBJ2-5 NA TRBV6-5 CASSVPGAETQYF TGTGCCAGCAGTGTCCCGGGAGCAGAGACCCAGTACTTC
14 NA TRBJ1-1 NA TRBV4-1 CASSQEGVPTEAFF TGCGCCAGCAGCCAAGAAGGGGTGCCAACTGAAGCTTTCTTT
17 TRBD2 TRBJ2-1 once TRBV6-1 CASSEPSVAGGTNEQFF TGTGCCAGCAGTGAGCCCTCCGTAGCGGGGGGGACCAATGAGCAGTTCTTC
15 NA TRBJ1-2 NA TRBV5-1 CASTRGRGGDYGYTF TGCGCCAGCACCCGGGGAAGGGGTGGGGACTATGGCTACACCTTC
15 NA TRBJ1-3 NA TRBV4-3 CASSQNGYSGNTIYF TGCGCCAGCAGCCAAAACGGTTACTCTGGAAACACCATATATTTT
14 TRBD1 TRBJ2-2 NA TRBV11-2 CASSFRGYGGELFF TGTGCCAGCAGCTTCAGGGGGTACGGCGGGGAGCTGTTTTTT
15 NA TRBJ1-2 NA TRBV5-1 CASSQNPGTPGRDTF TGCGCCAGCAGCCAGAACCCCGGGACCCCGGGTAGAGACACCTTC
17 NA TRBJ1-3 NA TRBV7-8 CASSLTVAAGIGNTIYF TGTGCCAGCAGCTTAACGGTTGCGGCAGGGATAGGAAACACCATATATTTT
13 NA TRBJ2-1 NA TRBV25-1 CASSKTDYNEQFF TGTGCCAGCAGTAAGACAGACTACAATGAGCAGTTCTTC
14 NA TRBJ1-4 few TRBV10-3 CATADPATNEKLFF TGTGCCACCGCTGACCCTGCAACTAATGAAAAACTGTTTTTT
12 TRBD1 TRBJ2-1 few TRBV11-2 CASRGQSNEQFF TGTGCCAGTAGGGGACAGTCCAATGAGCAGTTCTTC